This T cell receptor beta chain was documented in a study of T cells in Graves' hyperthyroidism and ophthalmopathy. Ten or more counts support this clonotype. Germline V gene lookup returns CDR1 SGHNT and CDR2 YENEEA. The J segment lost 5 bases and the V segment lost 0 bases, leaving 4 bases of the junction unmatched. The CDR3 runs to 15 residues. Researchers took RNA transcripts and amplified the TCR beta CDR3 regions from them. RT-PCR in the first round (using the HTBI primer set) targeted the TCR CDR3. TCRdb redid the calling of the multiplex PCR reads with MiXCR, one entry per CDR3 protein. The table records hundreds of thousands of distinct CDR3 sequences, roughly 14% of them present only once. Uncontrolled infection, other autoimmune disease, pregnancy or lactation barred patients from enrollment.

Sequencing input: blood. This chain uses TRBV11-3 with TRBJ2-4; 7 nucleotides match TRBD1. The origin of this receptor is a woman between 40 and 50 years old with Graves' ophthalmopathy. In DNA form, the CDR3 reads TGTGCCAGCAGCTTAGAACAGACAGGGCAAAACATTCAGTACTTC. Amino acid sequence: CASSLEQTGQNIQYF.